This T cell receptor beta chain was recovered during a study of blood T cell repertoires in COVID-19. Overall study: From the United States, Italy and Spain came samples of acute and convalescent COVID-19. From T cells, B-cell-depleted T cells, or PBMCs came the material, which was cDNA or gDNA.

Germline CDR1 is SGHTA and CDR2 is FQGNSA. Unmatched junction bases numbered 15, after V lost 2 bases and J lost 5 bases. The CDR3 runs to 18 residues. Original processing notes: Amplifying reference gene primers gave estimates of nucleated cell counts. The data were produced by immunoSEQ multiplex PCR, yet TCRdb's version contains in-frame clones alone and is incomplete. The DNA gave D and trimming, while V, J and clone size come from that table. Among fewer than 200,000 clones, 70% to 90% were seen once, and the ten largest hold more than 7.5%. The clonotype originates from a woman in her sixties with COVID-19, enrolled during active disease. What was sequenced was peripheral blood. The chain joins TRBV7-2 to TRBJ2-5; 9 bases fit TRBD2. The CDR3: CASSLYAGGGGGRETQYF. CDR3 coding DNA: TGTGCCAGCAGCTTATATGCGGGGGGCGGGGGGGGGCGGGAGACCCAGTACTTC.